This entry lists 17 T cell receptor beta chains sequenced from one sample in a study of tumor-infiltrating lymphocytes in primary liver carcinoma listed by TCRdb under 2017. TRIzol reagent was used to extract blood RNA from unsorted whole blood, while the DNeasy Blood & Tissue kit provided the germline DNA. The reads were generated on an Illumina HiSeq 2500. A constant-region primer and ProtoScript II reverse transcriptase were used to reverse-transcribe TCRbeta-specific cDNA from approximately 550 ng total RNA. The TCRbeta libraries were prepared through three rounds of nested multiplex PCR following a slightly modified ARM-PCR procedure. The first two PCR rounds used multiplex TRBV1-TRBV30 forward primers with a Cbeta reverse primer, each for 10 cycles. The public reads were quality trimmed at Q25 with fastp and then assembled into clones with MiXCR by TCRdb, keeping productive beta chains. Merged by CDR3 protein, the rows form single entries marked with the most common genes and DNA. The sample table lists about 350,000 distinct CDR3 sequences, approximately 65% of them with a count of one. The leading ten clones occupy 5.5% to 7% of the sample.

The sequencing sample was made of peripheral blood. All receptors derive from a man in his forties or fifties with primary liver carcinoma and hepatitis B virus infection.

In its sample, this clonotype was seen once. A much more abundant neighbour one base away suggests this may be a read error. V and J are TRBV4-1 and TRBJ2-7; 8 bases map to TRBD1. Germline loops: CDR1 MGHRA, CDR2 YSYEKL. The CDR3 is 12 amino acids. J gave up 7 bases and V 3 bases, and 2 bases lay outside the gene matches. The CDR3 region is CASSQTGVEQYF. The CDR3 region has the DNA TGCGCCAGCAGCCAGACAGGGGTGGAGCAGTACTTC.

The chain couples TRBV6-2 or TRBV6-3 to TRBJ2-7, with D perhaps matching TRBD1 or TRBD2 (5 bases each). This CDR3 is 14 amino acids long. Germline CDR1 MNHEY, CDR2 SVGEGT. DNA of the CDR3: TGTGCTAGTAGTTACGTCGGGGCTCTCTACGAGCAGTACTTC. It yields the protein CASSYVGALYEQYF.

To note about this clonotype: A much larger clone sits a single nucleotide away, making a read error possible. The V call is TRBV14, the J call TRBJ2-2; D is unresolved. CDR1 is SGHDN and CDR2 is FVKESK in the germline V gene. V lost 3 bases and J 2 bases, leaving 13 bases between the germline ends. The CDR3 covers 16 residues. This CDR3 is CASSHSQPLNTGELFF. In nucleotides, the CDR3 is TGTGCCAGCAGCCACTCTCAGCCACTTAACACCGGGGAGCTGTTTTTT.

For this clonotype: Here the CDR3 omits its conserved ending phenylalanine or tryptophan, so a read error is the likely source. The V call is TRBV11-2, the J call TRBJ1-1, with 7 bases identical to TRBD1. Per the germline V gene, CDR1 is SGHAT and CDR2 is FQNNGV. The length of the CDR3 is 14 residues. The CDR3 DNA follows: TGTGCCGGCAGCCCCCGACAGGGTCGGACTGAAGCTTTCTGT. The encoded protein is CAGSPRQGRTEAFC.

Ten or more counts support this clonotype. V is TRBV12-3 or TRBV12-4 and J is TRBJ1-4; tentatively, D is TRBD1 (6 bases). CDR3 length: 14 residues. V was clipped by 4 bases and J by 4 bases, with 10 bases between them. The CDR3 protein is CASSSQGLNEKLFF. CDR3 nucleotide sequence: TGTGCCAGCAGTTCACAGGGACTTAATGAAAAACTGTTTTTT.

With regard to this clonotype: A much more abundant neighbour one base away suggests this may be a read error. The chain has TRBV29-1 and TRBJ2-3; a possible D gene is TRBD1 (5 bases). Germline loops: CDR1 SQVTM, CDR2 ANQGSEA. This CDR3 spans 12 amino acids. V was shortened by 5 bases and J by 6 bases, with 12 bases between the two germline ends. The CDR3 reads CSVRDSSDTQYF. The CDR3 DNA reads TGCAGCGTTCGCGACAGCTCGGATACGCAGTATTTT.

Notes on this clonotype: A read error may explain this, as a much larger clone is one base away. J is TRBJ2-7 and V is TRBV10-3, with 11 bases identical to TRBD1. CDR1 ENHRY and CDR2 SYGVKD come from the germline V gene. The CDR3 covers 15 residues. CDR3 bases: TGTGCCATCAGTGAGGGGACAGGGGGATCCTACGGGCAGTACTTC. Translating gives CAISEGTGGSYGQYF.

The chain links TRBV10-3 to TRBJ2-5; D is possibly TRBD1 (5 bases). Germline lookup yields CDR1 ENHRY and CDR2 SYGVKD. The CDR3 covers 13 residues. Trimming cost V 6 bases and J 2 bases, with 10 bases left between them. Here the CDR3 reads CAIRPTEQETQYF. CDR3 nucleotides: TGTGCCATCAGGCCGACAGAACAAGAGACCCAGTACTTC.

This clonotype was counted at least ten times. This chain uses TRBV4-3 with TRBJ1-4; possibly TRBD1 for D (5 bases). The CDR3 loop spans 16 amino acids. Trimming left V 4 bases short and J 5 bases short, with 17 bases between. Germline V gives CDR1 LGHNA, CDR2 YSLEER. DNA for the CDR3: TGCGCCAGCAGCCCCAGGTTCGGGGACGGGAATGAAAAACTGTTTTTT. Translation: CASSPRFGDGNEKLFF.

There are a few counts of this clonotype. Sequence at one end of the junction differs from germline and may be a read error. The J gene is TRBJ2-5, the V gene TRBV11-1; no firm D call. The CDR3 contains 12 residues. From germline, CDR1 is SGHAT and CDR2 FQDESV (reference sequence). The CDR3 region has the DNA TGTGTCAGCAACTTTGACCGTGAGACCCAGTACTTC. The encoded protein is CVSNFDRETQYF.

This clonotype was seen a single time. The chain links TRBV2 to TRBJ2-1; D is possibly TRBD2 (5 bases). CDR1 SNHLY and CDR2 FYNNEI come from the germline V gene. The CDR3 spans 16 residues. V lost 1 base and J 0 bases, leaving 10 bases between the germline ends. The CDR3 bases are TGTGCCAGCAGTGAAGTGGATGAGGGCTCCTACAATGAGCAGTTCTTC. Translated, it gives CASSEVDEGSYNEQFF.

The table lists this clonotype with many counts. The rearrangement joins TRBV29-1 to TRBJ2-1; 8 bases agree with TRBD1. The CDR3 is 14 residues long. From germline, CDR1 is SQVTM and CDR2 ANQGSEA. J was trimmed by 5 bases and V by 3 bases; bases with no gene match: 6. The CDR3 DNA reads TGCAGCGTTGAGCACAGGGGGTTAGACAATGAGCAGTTCTTC. Translating gives CSVEHRGLDNEQFF.

Concerning this clonotype itself: A much larger clone lies one base from this, so it may be a read error. This chain connects TRBV5-4 to TRBJ2-1; no definite D call. Per germline, CDR1 SGHNT and CDR2 YYREEE (reference sequence). Trimming shortened V by 7 bases and J by 13 bases, and 21 bases separated the two germline ends. This CDR3 is built from 13 residues. DNA of the CDR3: TGTGCCAGCGGCCAGTGGGCTGTGGCGACCCAGTTCTTC. Amino acids: CASGQWAVATQFF.

Points on this clonotype: A junction boundary mismatches the germline segment, possibly from a read error. V usage is TRBV11-2 and J usage is TRBJ1-4; D is unresolved. The CDR3 loop spans 15 amino acids. The germline V gene has CDR1 SGHAT and CDR2 FQNNGV. CDR3 in amino acids: CASSLGSDSNEKPFF. The CDR3, as DNA: TGTGCCAGCAGCTTAGGCTCGGACTCAAATGAAAAACCGTTTTTT. Full variable domain (remainder filled in from reference TRBV11-2 and TRBJ1-4): EAGVAQSPRYKIIEKRQSVAFWCNPISGHATLYWYQQILGQGPKLLIQFQNNGVVDDSQLPKDRFSAERLKGVDSTLKIQPAKLEDSAVYLCASSLGSDSNEKPFFGSGTQLSVL.

On this clonotype: The junction differs from germline at one of its ends, possibly a read error. The gene calls are TRBV11-2 and TRBJ1-1; the match to TRBD1 covers 9 bases. This CDR3 contains 18 residues. The germline V gene has CDR1 SGHAT and CDR2 FQNNGV. The CDR3 nucleotides read TGTGCCAGCAGCTCTCCTAGCGGTTCCCGGGGACAGGGTAGCGAAGTTTTCTTT. Protein sequence: CASSSPSGSRGQGSEVFF.

The V gene is TRBV12-3 or TRBV12-4, the J gene TRBJ2-1, with 13 bases that match TRBD2. The CDR3 runs to 12 residues. Trimming at V came to 6 bases and at J to 10 bases, leaving 0 bases not matched to a gene. CDR3 region: CASRTSGREQFF. DNA of the CDR3: TGTGCCAGCAGGACTAGCGGGAGGGAGCAGTTCTTC.

For this clonotype: It may be a read error: a sequence one base away is much more abundant. The chain is built from TRBV4-2 and TRBJ2-1, with no clear D. The CDR3 sequence is 20 residues long. Germline values: CDR1 LGHNA, CDR2 YNFKEQ. With 1 base removed from V and 2 bases from J, the gap between germline ends came to 24 bases. The CDR3 DNA follows: TGTGCCAGCAGCCAAGTAAAAGCCAGTATCGAGGAGTACCCCTACAATGAGCAGTTCTTC. Amino acids: CASSQVKASIEEYPYNEQFF.